The 10 T cell receptor beta chains below all came from one sample that was sequenced in a study of radiation and T cells in renal cell carcinoma. This table comes from immunoSEQ multiplex PCR, and its TCRdb copy is limited to in-frame clones, with some not included. The sample has some 30,000 clones, over 70% seen once; the top ten hold roughly 30%. This sample's time point: blood 4 weeks post-SBRT, at nephrectomy. Treatment here: 15 Gy SBRT to primary tumor, nephrectomy 4 weeks later. This specimen consisted of blood, obtained from a patient whose treatment included radiotherapy and nephrectomy. All receptors come from a man between 60 and 70 years old with renal cell carcinoma.

The chain has TRBV4-2 and TRBJ2-3, with TRBD2 matching over 10 bases. V trimming: 1 base; J trimming: 0 bases; junction bases outside the gene matches: 1. CDR1 LGHNA and CDR2 YNFKEQ come from the germline V gene. The CDR3 is made up of 16 amino acids. In DNA form, the CDR3 reads TGTGCCAGCAGCCAAGGGACTAGCGGTAGCACAGATACGCAGTATTTT. The encoded protein is CASSQGTSGSTDTQYF.

The J gene is TRBJ2-3, the V gene TRBV19; D tentatively reads TRBD1 or TRBD2 (5 bases each). V was shortened by 3 bases and J by 4 bases, with 14 bases between the two germline ends. This CDR3 has 15 residues. Germline V gene lookup returns CDR1 LNHDA and CDR2 SQIVND (reference sequence). In DNA, the CDR3 is TGTGCCAGTAGTATGGTGGGGGTCCTGGCAGATACGCAGTATTTT. This codes for CASSMVGVLADTQYF.

A remark on this clone: This same CDR3 is encoded by further DNA sequences in the sample. This chain links TRBV5-1 with TRBJ2-7, with 7 positions matching TRBD1. V lost 1 base and J lost 2; bases outside the gene matches: 3. CDR1 is SGHRS, CDR2 YFSETQ, per germline. There are 14 residues in the CDR3. The CDR3 region is CASSLTGATYEQYF. DNA of the CDR3: TGCGCCAGCAGCTTGACAGGGGCTACCTACGAGCAGTACTTC.

To note about this clone: The identical CDR3 is also encoded by other nucleotide sequences in the sample. The rearrangement uses TRBV14 and TRBJ2-5, with D unresolved. V was pared by 1 base and J by 4 bases, with 10 bases between. Germline CDR1 reads SGHDN; CDR2 reads FVKESK. The CDR3 runs to 14 residues. CDR3 in amino acids: CASSQGARSETQYF. The CDR3 DNA reads as TGTGCCAGCAGCCAAGGGGCCAGATCAGAGACCCAGTACTTC.

CDR3: CASSFGGNYGYTF. CDR3 nucleotides: TGTGCCAGCAGCTTTGGGGGTAACTATGGCTACACCTTC. The chain links TRBV7-9 to TRBJ1-2; tentatively, D is TRBD1 (5 bases). Germline CDR1 reads SEHNR; CDR2 reads FQNEAQ (reference sequence). V gave up 3 bases and J gave up 1 base, with 6 bases separating them. CDR3 length equals 13 residues.

V usage is TRBV6-6 and J usage is TRBJ2-7; 7 bases are a match to TRBD1. Germline loops: CDR1 MNHNY, CDR2 SVGAGI (reference sequence). J lost 0 bases, V lost 7 bases, and 9 bases had no gene match. CDR3 size: 15 residues. CDR3 bases: TGTGCCAGCACCAATGACAGGGCCCGCTCCTACGAGCAGTACTTC. This gives the protein CASTNDRARSYEQYF.

This sequence joins TRBV19 and TRBJ2-2, with D perhaps matching TRBD1 or TRBD2 (5 bases each). CDR3 length: 15 residues. V lost 3 bases to trimming and J lost 5 bases, with 13 bases between them. Germline assignment: CDR1 LNHDA and CDR2 SQIVND (reference sequence). For the CDR3, the DNA is TGTGCCAGTAGTATTTTGGGGGAAGGGACCGGGGAGCTGTTTTTT. Its protein is CASSILGEGTGELFF.

This chain uses TRBV6-6 with TRBJ2-3, with D perhaps being TRBD1 or TRBD2 (5 bases each). CDR3 length: 16 amino acids. With 2 bases removed from V and 2 bases from J, the gap between germline ends came to 14 bases. From germline, CDR1 is MNHNY and CDR2 SVGAGI (reference sequence). The CDR3 is CASSYRPVGTTDTQYF. The CDR3 DNA reads TGTGCCAGCAGTTACCGACCCGTCGGGACCACAGATACGCAGTATTTT.

The chain recombines TRBV4-3 with TRBJ2-2; D remains unclear. CDR1 is LGHNA and CDR2 is YSLEER in the germline V gene. Deletions cut 0 bases from V and 7 bases from J, with 9 bases between. The CDR3 consists of 14 residues. CDR3 sequence: CASSQENIGGELFF. The CDR3 DNA is TGCGCCAGCAGCCAAGAAAATATTGGCGGGGAGCTGTTTTTT.

This clone has just one count. The chain joins TRBV29-1 to TRBJ2-7; D unresolved. Trimming removed 4 bases from V and 2 bases from J, with 15 bases in between. Germline loops: CDR1 SQVTM, CDR2 ANQGSEA. CDR3 size: 14 residues. DNA of the CDR3: TGCAGCGTTGCGCGAACGGCAGCAACCTACGAGCAGTACTTC. It translates to CSVARTAATYEQYF.